This T cell receptor (beta chain) was identified in a study of blood T cell repertoires in COVID-19. Looking at the study overall: Acute and convalescent COVID-19 specimens originated in the United States, Italy and Spain. PBMCs, B-cell-depleted T cells, or T cells were the source of the cDNA or gDNA that made up the material.

Profiled with immunoSEQ multiplex PCR; TCRdb holds only in-frame clones, not every one. In the table there are around 270,000 clones, about 80% of which are singletons. The V and J ends lost 3 bases and 4 bases, in that order; junction bases with no gene match: 12. This CDR3 contains 18 residues. CDR1 and CDR2 (germline): SGHTA, FQGTGA. This clonotype was obtained from a person aged 65 to 85 with COVID-19, enrolled during active disease. The chain employs TRBV7-3 and TRBJ2-1; 10 bases are shared with TRBD2. The sample was peripheral blood. In DNA, the CDR3 is TGTGCCAGCAGCTTCCCTTCTTTGGTAGCGGGGGGTTACAATGAGCAGTTCTTC. Its translation: CASSFPSLVAGGYNEQFF.